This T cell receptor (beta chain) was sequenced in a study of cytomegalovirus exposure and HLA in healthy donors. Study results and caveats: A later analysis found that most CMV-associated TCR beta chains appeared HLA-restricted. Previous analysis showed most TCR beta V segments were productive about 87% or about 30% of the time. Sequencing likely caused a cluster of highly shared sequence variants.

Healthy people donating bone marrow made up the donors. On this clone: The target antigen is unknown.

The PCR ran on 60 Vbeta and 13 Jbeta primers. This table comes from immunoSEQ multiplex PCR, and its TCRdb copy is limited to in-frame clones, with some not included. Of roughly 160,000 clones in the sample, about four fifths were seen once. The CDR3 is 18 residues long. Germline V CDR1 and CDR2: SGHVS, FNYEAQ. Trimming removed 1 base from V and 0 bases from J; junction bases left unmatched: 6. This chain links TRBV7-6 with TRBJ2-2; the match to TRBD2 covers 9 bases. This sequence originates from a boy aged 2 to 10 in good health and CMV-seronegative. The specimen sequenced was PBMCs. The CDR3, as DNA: TGTGCCAGCAGCTTAGTAAGGACTAGCGCATCGAACACCGGGGAGCTGTTTTTT. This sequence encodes CASSLVRTSASNTGELFF.